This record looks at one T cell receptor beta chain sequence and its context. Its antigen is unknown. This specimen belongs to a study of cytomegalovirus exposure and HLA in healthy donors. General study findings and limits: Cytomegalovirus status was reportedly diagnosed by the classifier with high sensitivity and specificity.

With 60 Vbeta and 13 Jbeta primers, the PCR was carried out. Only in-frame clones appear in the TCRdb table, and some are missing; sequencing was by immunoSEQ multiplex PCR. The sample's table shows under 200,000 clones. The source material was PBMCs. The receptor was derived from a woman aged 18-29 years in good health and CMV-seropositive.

This chain's CDR3 is CASSLEAGANEQFF. CDR3 DNA sequence: TGTGCCAGCAGCTTAGAAGCTGGGGCCAATGAGCAGTTCTTC. The chain carries TRBV13 and TRBJ2-1; weak D call: TRBD1 (5 bases). Trimming took off 1 base at V and 6 bases at J, with 10 bases between the two ends. Germline assignment: CDR1 PRHDT and CDR2 FYEKMQ (reference sequence). The CDR3 has 14 residues.